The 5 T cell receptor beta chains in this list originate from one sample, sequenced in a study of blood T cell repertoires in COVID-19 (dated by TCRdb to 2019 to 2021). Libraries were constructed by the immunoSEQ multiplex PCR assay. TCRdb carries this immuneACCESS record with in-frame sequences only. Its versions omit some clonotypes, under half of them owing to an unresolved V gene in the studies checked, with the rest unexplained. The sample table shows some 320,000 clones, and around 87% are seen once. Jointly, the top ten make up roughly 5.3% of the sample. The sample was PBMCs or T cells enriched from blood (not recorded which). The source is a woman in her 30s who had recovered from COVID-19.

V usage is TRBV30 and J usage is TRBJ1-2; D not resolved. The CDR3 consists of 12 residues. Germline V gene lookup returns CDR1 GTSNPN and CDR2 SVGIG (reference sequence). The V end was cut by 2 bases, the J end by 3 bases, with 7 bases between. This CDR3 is CAWSTSDYGYTF. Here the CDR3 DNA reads TGTGCCTGGAGTACGTCAGACTATGGCTACACCTTC.

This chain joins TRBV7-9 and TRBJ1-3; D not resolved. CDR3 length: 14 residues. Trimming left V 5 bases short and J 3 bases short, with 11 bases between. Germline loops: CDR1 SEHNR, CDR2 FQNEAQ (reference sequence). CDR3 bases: TGTGCCAGCAGCCCAGGAGGGTATGGAAACACCATATATTTT. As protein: CASSPGGYGNTIYF.

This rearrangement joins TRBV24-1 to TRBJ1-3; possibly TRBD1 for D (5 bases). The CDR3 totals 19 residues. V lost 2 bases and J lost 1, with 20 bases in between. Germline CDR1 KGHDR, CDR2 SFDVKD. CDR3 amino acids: CATSDWVGRGRKSGNTIYF. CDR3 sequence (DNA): TGTGCCACCAGTGATTGGGTTGGAAGGGGCAGGAAGTCTGGAAACACCATATATTTT.

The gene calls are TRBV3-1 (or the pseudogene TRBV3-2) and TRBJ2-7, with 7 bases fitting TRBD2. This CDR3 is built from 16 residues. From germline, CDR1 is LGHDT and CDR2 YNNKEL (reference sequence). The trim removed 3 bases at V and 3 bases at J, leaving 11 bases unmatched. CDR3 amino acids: CASSQGRASVIYEQYF. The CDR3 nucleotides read TGTGCCAGCAGCCAGGGGAGGGCTAGCGTTATCTACGAGCAGTACTTC.

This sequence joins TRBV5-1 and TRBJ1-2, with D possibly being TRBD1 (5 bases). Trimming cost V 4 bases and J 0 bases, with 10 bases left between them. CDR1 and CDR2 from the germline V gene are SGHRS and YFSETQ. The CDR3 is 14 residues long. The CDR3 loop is CASSQRQPNYGYTF. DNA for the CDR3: TGCGCCAGCAGCCAAAGACAGCCTAACTATGGCTACACCTTC.